Sequencing of this T cell receptor (beta chain) was carried out in a study of blood T cells in healthy people across ages (dated by TCRdb to about 2015). General notes on the study: In model experiments, template switching captured roughly one uniquely barcoded TCR beta cDNA molecule for every two T cells. Age-related changes in TCR beta repertoire diversity were measured in the study by deep sequencing normalized with unique cDNA molecular identifiers. The donors were divided into four age groups: young (average roughly 15 years), middle-aged (almost 40), aged (about 56) and long-lived (around 87). To avoid experimental bias, donors of different ages were spread randomly across the sequencing lanes. Two additional independent replicas of 1 million unique cDNA reads from the same blood draw were analyzed for two donors (one aged 18 to 29 and one aged 80 or older).

Donors were a few dozen systemically healthy Caucasian individuals from Russia aged roughly 6 to 90 years. Each donor gave about 9.7 milliliters of peripheral blood, drawn into EDTA-treated Vacutainer tubes. Ficoll-Paque density-gradient centrifugation was used to isolate PBMCs, with at least 6.5 million per sample. Total RNA, at least 5 micrograms per sample, was extracted from PBMCs with Trizol reagent. For every donor, an aliquot of PBMCs went through flow cytometry to measure the percentages of naive CD45RAhigh/CD27high T cells. Receptor amplification or capture employed 5' RACE. Instrument on record: Illumina HiSeq 2500. A second PCR of about 6 to 11 cycles was performed with a sample-barcoded 5' primer and a J-beta primer mix. Each TCR beta cDNA molecule received a unique molecular identifier from a template-switch 5' adaptor carrying 12 random nucleotides. Each sample yielded at least 2.5 million CDR3-containing paired-end reads. All of the RNA was converted into first-strand cDNA using the Mint cDNA synthesis kit, with a TRBC-specific oligonucleotide serving as the primer. After uracil-DNA glycosylase treatment, a first 18-cycle PCR used universal primers M1SS and BC2_uni_R on all cDNA. The study's processing was this. Normalization of each sample was performed by random selection of 1 million high-quality reads, each carrying a distinct molecular identifier. Reads sharing molecular identifiers were discarded rather than binned into consensus sequences. MiTCR, run with a Q25 quality threshold and the strictest error-elimination algorithm, handled CDR3 identification, clonotype clustering and error correction. A nonparametric unseen species model with Euler transformation was used to estimate a lower bound on total TCR beta diversity. The public sequencing data were trimmed at Q25 with fastp and processed into clonotypes with MiXCR by TCRdb, which kept only in-frame beta chains. Each CDR3 protein appears once, grouped with its most common genes and DNA. None of the V and J calls come from the authors' own analysis; TCRdb made them. This sample comprises roughly 500,000 distinct CDR3 sequences, 25% to 30% of them detected only once. Jointly, the top ten make up around 18% of the sample.

Points the paper makes about the study in general: Compared with the aged group, the long-lived group had more naive CD4+ T cells, fewer expanded clones and increased TCR diversity, suggesting age selection. Because profiling used bulk unsorted PBMCs, naive and antigen-experienced compartments could not be compared conclusively. The percentage of naive T cells measured by flow cytometry correlated strongly with observed TCR beta diversity. Estimates of total diversity from one million sequenced T cells were regarded as lower bounds and underestimates. As age increased, observed TCR beta diversity per million T cells dropped in a roughly linear way, and a significant reduction was already evident by age 40. Donor CMV infection status was unknown, potentially confounding age-related changes in expanded clonotypes.

Regarding this clonotype: Its antigen is currently not known. No base quality information exists; no much larger clone differs at one position.

From the cysteine up to the phenylalanine, the CDR3 has a length of 12 residues. The entry retains the CDR3 DNA only, 36 bases that are in frame from base 1. As encoded in the germline V gene (reference sequence), CDR1 is DFQATT while CDR2 is SNEGSKA. Trimming costs V 3 bases and J 7 bases, and their ends lie 12 bases apart. Sequencing was performed on blood. The clonotype originates from a woman in her sixties or seventies in good health. The rearranged chain carries TRBV20-1 and TRBJ1-2; the D gene identity is not certain. For the CDR3, the sequence is CSASTGMSGYTF. The nucleotides are TGCAGTGCTAGTACGGGGATGAGTGGCTACACCTTC.